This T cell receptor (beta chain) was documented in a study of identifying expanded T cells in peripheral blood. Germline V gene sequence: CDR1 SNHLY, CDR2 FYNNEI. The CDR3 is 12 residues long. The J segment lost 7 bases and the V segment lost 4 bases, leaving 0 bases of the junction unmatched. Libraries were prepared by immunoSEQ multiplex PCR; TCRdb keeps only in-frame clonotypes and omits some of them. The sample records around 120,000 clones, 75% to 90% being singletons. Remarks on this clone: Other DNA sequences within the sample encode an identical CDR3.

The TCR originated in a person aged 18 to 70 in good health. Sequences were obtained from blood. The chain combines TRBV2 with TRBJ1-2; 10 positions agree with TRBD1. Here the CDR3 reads CASSGTGGGYTF. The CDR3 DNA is TGTGCCAGCAGTGGGACAGGGGGTGGCTACACCTTC.